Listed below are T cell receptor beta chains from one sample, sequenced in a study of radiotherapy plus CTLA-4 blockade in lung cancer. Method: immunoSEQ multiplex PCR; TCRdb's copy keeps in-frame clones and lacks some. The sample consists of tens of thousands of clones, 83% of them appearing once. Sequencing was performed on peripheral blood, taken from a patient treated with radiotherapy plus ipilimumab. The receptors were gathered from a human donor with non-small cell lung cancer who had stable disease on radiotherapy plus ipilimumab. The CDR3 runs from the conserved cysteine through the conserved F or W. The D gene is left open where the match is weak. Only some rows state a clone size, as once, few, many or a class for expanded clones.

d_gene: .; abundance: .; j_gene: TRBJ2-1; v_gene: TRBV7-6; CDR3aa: CASSSLLYGEQFF; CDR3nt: TGTGCCAGCAGCTCTCTACTATATGGTGAGCAGTTCTTC
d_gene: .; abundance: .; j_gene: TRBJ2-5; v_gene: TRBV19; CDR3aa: CASSTSQIQETQYF; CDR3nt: TGTGCCAGTAGTACTTCCCAGATCCAAGAGACCCAGTACTTC
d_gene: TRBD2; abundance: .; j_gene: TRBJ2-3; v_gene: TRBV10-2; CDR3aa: CASSESLRGGSTDTQYF; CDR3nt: TGCGCCAGCAGTGAGTCTTTGCGGGGGGGTAGCACAGATACGCAGTATTTT
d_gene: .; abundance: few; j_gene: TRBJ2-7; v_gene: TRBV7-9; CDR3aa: CASRPFIGAADEQYF; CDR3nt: TGTGCCAGCAGACCATTCATCGGGGCCGCCGACGAGCAGTACTTC
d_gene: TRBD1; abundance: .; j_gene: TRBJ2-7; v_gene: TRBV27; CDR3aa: CASSPLRQGPPYEQYF; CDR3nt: TGTGCCAGCAGTCCCCTTCGACAGGGCCCCCCCTACGAGCAGTACTTC
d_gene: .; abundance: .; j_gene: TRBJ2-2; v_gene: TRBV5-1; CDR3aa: CASSLTGGVTGELFF; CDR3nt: TGCGCCAGCAGCTTGACAGGGGGGGTCACCGGGGAGCTGTTTTTT
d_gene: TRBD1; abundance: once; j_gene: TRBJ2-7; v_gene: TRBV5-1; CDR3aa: CASSASGTGSYEQYF; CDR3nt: TGCGCCAGCAGCGCCTCCGGGACAGGATCCTACGAGCAGTACTTC
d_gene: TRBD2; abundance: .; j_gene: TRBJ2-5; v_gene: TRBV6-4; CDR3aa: CASSNSGRVGETQYF; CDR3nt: TGTGCCAGCTCCAATAGCGGGAGAGTGGGAGAGACCCAGTACTTC
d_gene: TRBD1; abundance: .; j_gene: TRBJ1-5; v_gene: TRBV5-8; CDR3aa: CASSLGTGNSNQPQHF; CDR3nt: TGTGCCAGCAGCTTGGGGACAGGGAATAGCAATCAGCCCCAGCATTTT
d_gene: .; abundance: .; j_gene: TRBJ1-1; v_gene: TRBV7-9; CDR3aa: CASSLGTVLNTEAFF; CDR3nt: TGTGCCAGCAGCTTAGGGACAGTCCTGAACACTGAAGCTTTCTTT
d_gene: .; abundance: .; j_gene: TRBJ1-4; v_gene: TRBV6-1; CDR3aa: CASRTEATNEKLFF; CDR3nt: TGTGCCAGCAGGACCGAAGCAACTAATGAAAAACTGTTTTTT
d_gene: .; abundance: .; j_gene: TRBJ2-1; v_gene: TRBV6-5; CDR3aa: CASSYSQYNEQFF; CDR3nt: TGTGCCAGCAGTTACTCTCAGTACAATGAGCAGTTCTTC
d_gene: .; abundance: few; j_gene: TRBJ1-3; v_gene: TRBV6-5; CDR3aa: CASSDRNTIYF; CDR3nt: TGTGCCAGCAGTGACCGAAACACCATATATTTT
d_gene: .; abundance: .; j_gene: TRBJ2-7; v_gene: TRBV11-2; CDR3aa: CASSLVVGPYEQYF; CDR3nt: TGTGCCAGCAGCTTAGTCGTCGGACCCTACGAGCAGTACTTC
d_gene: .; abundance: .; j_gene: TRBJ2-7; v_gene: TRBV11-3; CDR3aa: CASSREGNEQYF; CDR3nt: TGTGCCAGCAGTCGGGAAGGGAACGAGCAGTACTTC